What follows are 17 T cell receptor beta chains derived from one specimen sequenced in a study of blood T cell repertoires in COVID-19. Libraries were prepared by immunoSEQ multiplex PCR; TCRdb keeps only in-frame clonotypes and omits some of them. The table lists 65,000 to 95,000 clones, under 80% of them singletons, with more than 35% in the top ten. The sample comprised peripheral blood. All receptors come from a man aged 55 to 70 with COVID-19, enrolled during active disease.

The chain joins TRBV3-1 (or the pseudogene TRBV3-2) to TRBJ1-4; D not certain. V was cut by 4 bases and J by 2 bases, with 8 bases left in between. This CDR3 spans 14 amino acids. Germline assignment: CDR1 LGHDT and CDR2 YNNKEL (reference sequence). The CDR3 nucleotides read TGTGCCAGCAGCCGGGAGTCGACTAATGAAAAACTGTTTTTT. Protein product: CASSRESTNEKLFF.

The V call is TRBV2, the J call TRBJ1-3; weak D call: TRBD1 (6 bases). CDR3 size: 14 residues. Germline-derived CDR1 and CDR2 are SNHLY and FYNNEI. V was trimmed by 6 bases and J by 6 bases, leaving 15 bases between them. CDR3 region: CASRIRDKQNTIYF. The CDR3 region has the DNA TGTGCCAGCAGGATACGGGACAAGCAAAACACCATATATTTT.

The V gene is TRBV11-2, the J gene TRBJ1-3; 7 bases are a match to TRBD1. Germline V lookup: CDR1 SGHAT, CDR2 FQNNGV. The CDR3 is 15 amino acids. J lost 4 bases, V lost 4 bases, and 7 bases had no gene match. This chain's CDR3 is CASSSQTGWGNTIYF. The CDR3 DNA follows: TGTGCCAGCAGCTCACAGACAGGGTGGGGAAACACCATATATTTT.

The chain combines TRBV7-6 with TRBJ2-7; TRBD1 matches at 9 bases. Germline CDR1 is SGHVS and CDR2 is FNYEAQ. Trimming took 4 bases from V and 4 from J; bases not matched to a gene: 17. The CDR3 is 18 residues long. The CDR3 loop reads CASSSAPRPGQGIYEQYF. Here the CDR3 DNA reads TGTGCCAGCAGCTCAGCCCCCCGTCCGGGACAGGGTATTTACGAGCAGTACTTC.

This rearrangement joins TRBV11-2 to TRBJ1-6; 7 bases align to TRBD1. V lost 5 bases, J lost 9 bases, and 10 bases stayed unmatched. Per the germline V gene, CDR1 is SGHAT and CDR2 is FQNNGV. This CDR3 region has 15 residues. CDR3 bases: TGTGCCAGCAGCACCGACAGGGTCGGAGGTTCACCCCTCCACTTT. This encodes CASSTDRVGGSPLHF. Together with reference TRBV11-2 and TRBJ1-6, the CDR3 gives the full variable domain: EAGVAQSPRYKIIEKRQSVAFWCNPISGHATLYWYQQILGQGPKLLIQFQNNGVVDDSQLPKDRFSAERLKGVDSTLKIQPAKLEDSAVYLCASSTDRVGGSPLHFGNGTRLTVT.

The V gene is TRBV5-4, the J gene TRBJ2-5, with a weak D call TRBD1 (5 bases). The CDR3 contains 15 residues. Trimming took off 4 bases at V and 2 bases at J, with 15 bases between the two ends. CDR1 is SGHNT, CDR2 YYREEE, per germline (reference sequence). The DNA for the CDR3 is TGTGCCAGCAGCCCGAACCGCAGGACACAAGAGACCCAGTACTTC. This sequence encodes CASSPNRRTQETQYF.

The chain has TRBV19 and TRBJ2-7; a possible D gene is TRBD2 (5 bases). Germline CDR1 and CDR2: LNHDA and SQIVND (reference sequence). V was shortened by 4 bases and J by 3 bases, with 10 bases between the two germline ends. CDR3 size: 13 residues. Here the CDR3 reads CASSKAEVYEQYF. The CDR3 DNA reads TGTGCCAGTAGTAAAGCGGAAGTCTACGAGCAGTACTTC.

This sequence joins TRBV20-1 and TRBJ1-2, with 8 bases fitting TRBD1. J lost 12 bases, V lost 3 bases, and 0 bases had no gene match. This CDR3 comprises 9 residues. CDR1 and CDR2 from the germline V gene are DFQATT and SNEGSKA (reference sequence). CDR3 protein: CSARDRDTF. The CDR3, as DNA: TGCAGTGCTAGGGACAGGGACACCTTC.

CDR3 nucleotide sequence: TGTGCCCGCCGGGTGAACACCTTC. Its translation: CARRVNTF. V usage is TRBV7-2 and J usage is TRBJ1-2; D not certain. Germline V gene sequence: CDR1 SGHTA, CDR2 FQGNSA. The CDR3 is 8 residues long. Trimming cost V 11 bases and J 12 bases, with 10 bases left between them. The full variable domain, rest sourced from reference TRBV7-2 and TRBJ1-2, is GAGVSQSPSNKVTEKGKDVELRCDPISGHTALYWYRQSLGQGLEFLIYFQGNSAPDKSGLPSDRFSAERTGGSVSTLTIQRTQQEDSAVYLCARRVNTFGSGTRLTVV.

This chain uses TRBV24-1 with TRBJ1-1; 7 bases fit TRBD1. This CDR3 region has 16 residues. Germline values: CDR1 KGHDR, CDR2 SFDVKD. Trimming cost V 1 base and J 1 base; bases outside gene matches: 5. The CDR3 reads CATSDFPGQENTEAFF. The CDR3 nucleotides are TGTGCCACCAGTGATTTCCCCGGACAGGAGAACACTGAAGCTTTCTTT.

This chain connects TRBV11-3 to TRBJ2-7; no definite D call. The germline V gene encodes CDR1 SGHNT and CDR2 YENEEA. The CDR3 is 13 residues long. V lost 5 bases to trimming and J lost 2 bases, with 10 bases between them. CDR3 in DNA: TGTGCCAGCAGCCCCGCCCGAGCCTACGAGCAGTACTTC. Protein: CASSPARAYEQYF.

The chain carries TRBV5-1 and TRBJ2-1; 9 bases agree with TRBD1. The V gene's germline CDR1 is SGHRS and CDR2 YFSETQ. With 4 bases clipped from V and 3 bases from J, the junction kept 8 bases outside the gene matches. The CDR3 runs 16 residues. Here the CDR3 reads CASSGTEGQGYNEQFF. The CDR3 nucleotides read TGCGCCAGCAGCGGAACTGAGGGACAGGGCTACAATGAGCAGTTCTTC.

The chain has TRBV5-1 and TRBJ1-4, with 8 nucleotides matching TRBD1. Germline-derived CDR1 and CDR2 are SGHRS and YFSETQ. The J segment lost 8 bases and the V segment lost 4 bases, leaving 10 bases of the junction unmatched. The CDR3 is 15 residues long. CDR3 DNA sequence: TGCGCCAGCAGCGATTGGACAGGGCCGGCCGAAAAACTGTTTTTT. Its protein product is CASSDWTGPAEKLFF.

V usage is TRBV29-1 and J usage is TRBJ1-1, with TRBD1 matching over 7 bases. The J segment lost 1 base and the V segment lost 8 bases, leaving 4 bases of the junction unmatched. There are 12 residues in the CDR3. The germline V gene has CDR1 SQVTM and CDR2 ANQGSEA. CDR3 DNA sequence: TGCAGCCTAAGACAGGGGAACACTGAAGCTTTCTTT. Residues: CSLRQGNTEAFF.

The J gene is TRBJ2-1, the V gene TRBV10-3; 9 bases agree with TRBD2. Germline loops: CDR1 ENHRY, CDR2 SYGVKD. The length of the CDR3 is 13 residues. The V and J ends lost 11 bases and 5 bases, in that order; junction bases with no gene match: 7. For the CDR3, the DNA is TGTGCCTCCGCAGCGGGGGGCCACAATGAGCAGTTCTTC. Encoded protein: CASAAGGHNEQFF.

The chain links TRBV11-3 to TRBJ2-7; 9 bases map to TRBD2. This CDR3 is 13 amino acids long. V lost 0 bases to trimming and J lost 6 bases; unmatched junction nucleotides: 0. Germline CDR1 SGHNT, CDR2 YENEEA. CDR3 sequence reads: CASSLDSGGEQYF. The CDR3 bases are TGTGCCAGCAGCTTAGATAGCGGGGGCGAGCAGTACTTC.

This chain links TRBV19 with TRBJ1-2; no definite D call. Germline CDR1 is LNHDA and CDR2 is SQIVND (reference sequence). The CDR3 runs to 14 residues. With 5 bases removed from V and 2 bases from J, the gap between germline ends came to 12 bases. This chain's CDR3 is CASSPVERNYGYTF. DNA for the CDR3: TGTGCCAGTAGTCCCGTAGAACGGAACTATGGCTACACCTTC.